Presented here are 11 T cell receptor beta chains from one specimen sequenced in a study of T cells in Graves' hyperthyroidism and ophthalmopathy. TCR beta CDR3 regions were amplified from RNA transcripts. RT-PCR in the first round (using the HTBI primer set) targeted the TCR CDR3. TCRdb reprocessed the multiplex PCR reads via MiXCR and lists one record per CDR3 protein. The data show about 420,000 distinct CDR3 sequences, roughly 13% seen once. The sample was blood. These receptors were taken from a woman between 18 and 29 years old with Graves' hyperthyroidism.

The CDR3 loop reads CASSFSPGGTSGRAYNEQFF. The CDR3 nucleotides read TGTGCCAGCAGTTTCTCACCGGGTGGTACTAGCGGGAGGGCCTACAATGAGCAGTTCTTC. V usage is TRBV28 and J usage is TRBJ2-1; 13 bases agree with TRBD2. CDR3 length: 20 amino acids. Germline lookup yields CDR1 MDHEN and CDR2 SYDVKM. Trimming cost V 3 bases and J 2 bases; bases outside gene matches: 13. The full variable domain, its missing parts supplied by reference TRBV28 and TRBJ2-1, is DVKVTQSSRYLVKRTGEKVFLECVQDMDHENMFWYRQDPGLGLRLIYFSYDVKMKEKGDIPEGYSVSREKKERFSLILESASTNQTSMYLCASSFSPGGTSGRAYNEQFFGPGTRLTVL.

The chain uses TRBV2 and TRBJ1-2; D remains unclear. Germline lookup yields CDR1 SNHLY and CDR2 FYNNEI. The V end was cut by 6 bases, the J end by 1 base, with 9 bases between. The CDR3 length is 13 residues. The CDR3 is CASRGTVNYGYTF. DNA for the CDR3: TGTGCCAGCAGGGGTACAGTTAACTATGGCTACACCTTC.

This clonotype came up many times. J is TRBJ1-1 and V is TRBV20-1, with D unclear. V was cut by 6 bases and J by 5 bases, with 16 bases left in between. This CDR3 has 13 residues. CDR1 and CDR2 (germline): DFQATT, SNEGSKA (reference sequence). In DNA, the CDR3 is TGCAGTGCCTCTGGGGTGGGAAGGACTGAAGCTTTCTTT. It codes for CSASGVGRTEAFF.

The chain joins TRBV11-2 to TRBJ2-7; 11 positions agree with TRBD2. J was trimmed by 5 bases and V by 4 bases; bases with no gene match: 13. CDR1 and CDR2 (germline): SGHAT, FQNNGV. The CDR3 sequence is 17 residues long. The DNA for the CDR3 is TGTGCCAGCAGCTCCCCCTTAGTAGCGGGAGGGAGGAACGAGCAGTACTTC. Translating gives CASSSPLVAGGRNEQYF.

This clonotype was detected ten times or more. This chain connects TRBV9 to TRBJ2-6; D gene ambiguous. From germline, CDR1 is SGDLS and CDR2 YYNGEE. Deletions cut 4 bases from V and 3 bases from J, with 14 bases between. The CDR3 extends over 16 amino acids. DNA for the CDR3: TGTGCCAGCAGCCCTAGGTGGTCTAGTGGGGCCAACGTCCTGACTTTC. This sequence encodes CASSPRWSSGANVLTF.

This clonotype was seen ten or more times. The chain joins TRBV5-1 to TRBJ2-5; a possible D gene is TRBD1 (6 bases). V gave up 2 bases and J gave up 4 bases, with 12 bases separating them. The CDR3 runs 14 residues. The germline V gene encodes CDR1 SGHRS and CDR2 YFSETQ. The CDR3 bases are TGCGCCAGCAGCTTAGCCCAGACAGGAGAGACCCAGTACTTC. Amino acids: CASSLAQTGETQYF.

This clonotype was seen many times. This chain uses TRBV11-2 with TRBJ2-7; tentative D call: TRBD1 (5 bases). Trimming took off 3 bases at V and 3 bases at J, with 9 bases between the two ends. CDR3 size: 13 residues. Germline assignment: CDR1 SGHAT and CDR2 FQNNGV. The CDR3 is CASSFSRDYEQYF. The CDR3 DNA reads TGTGCCAGCAGCTTCTCCAGGGACTACGAGCAGTACTTC.

This clonotype was recorded at least ten times. V is TRBV20-1 and J is TRBJ2-7; 11 bases are shared with TRBD2. This CDR3 contains 14 residues. V shed 2 bases, J shed 5 bases, and the junction held 5 bases outside the gene matches. The germline gives CDR1 DFQATT, CDR2 SNEGSKA (reference sequence). CDR3 DNA: TGCAGTGCTAGAATAGCGGGAGGGCCGGACGAGCAGTACTTC. As protein: CSARIAGGPDEQYF.

The rearrangement links TRBV7-2 to TRBJ2-4; the D gene could be TRBD1 or TRBD2 (5 bases each). Germline-derived CDR1 and CDR2 are SGHTA and FQGNSA. The V end lost 5 bases, the J end lost 0 bases, and 23 bases lay between the germline ends. The CDR3 runs 19 residues. The DNA for the CDR3 is TGTGCCAGCAGCCGCCAGGACACAAGGGTCGGGGTAGCCAAAAACATTCAGTACTTC. It specifies CASSRQDTRVGVAKNIQYF.

This clonotype has a count of ten or more. The rearrangement joins TRBV7-2 to TRBJ2-7; D is ambiguous. This CDR3 is 14 amino acids long. Trimming left V 0 bases short and J 2 bases short, with 8 bases between. Germline CDR1 reads SGHTA; CDR2 reads FQGNSA. The CDR3 spells CASSLASTTYEQYF. The CDR3 nucleotides read TGTGCCAGCAGCTTAGCGTCGACGACCTACGAGCAGTACTTC. The full variable domain, its missing parts supplied by reference TRBV7-2 and TRBJ2-7, is GAGVSQSPSNKVTEKGKDVELRCDPISGHTALYWYRQSLGQGLEFLIYFQGNSAPDKSGLPSDRFSAERTGGSVSTLTIQRTQQEDSAVYLCASSLASTTYEQYFGPGTRLTVT.

This clonotype showed up many times. The chain recombines TRBV20-1 with TRBJ1-3; D gene uncertain. The CDR3 loop spans 11 amino acids. CDR1 is DFQATT and CDR2 is SNEGSKA in the germline V gene (reference sequence). Trimming removed 2 bases from V and 7 bases from J, with 6 bases in between. The CDR3 loop is CSARFGNTIYF. The DNA of the CDR3 is TGCAGTGCTAGATTCGGGAACACCATATATTTT.